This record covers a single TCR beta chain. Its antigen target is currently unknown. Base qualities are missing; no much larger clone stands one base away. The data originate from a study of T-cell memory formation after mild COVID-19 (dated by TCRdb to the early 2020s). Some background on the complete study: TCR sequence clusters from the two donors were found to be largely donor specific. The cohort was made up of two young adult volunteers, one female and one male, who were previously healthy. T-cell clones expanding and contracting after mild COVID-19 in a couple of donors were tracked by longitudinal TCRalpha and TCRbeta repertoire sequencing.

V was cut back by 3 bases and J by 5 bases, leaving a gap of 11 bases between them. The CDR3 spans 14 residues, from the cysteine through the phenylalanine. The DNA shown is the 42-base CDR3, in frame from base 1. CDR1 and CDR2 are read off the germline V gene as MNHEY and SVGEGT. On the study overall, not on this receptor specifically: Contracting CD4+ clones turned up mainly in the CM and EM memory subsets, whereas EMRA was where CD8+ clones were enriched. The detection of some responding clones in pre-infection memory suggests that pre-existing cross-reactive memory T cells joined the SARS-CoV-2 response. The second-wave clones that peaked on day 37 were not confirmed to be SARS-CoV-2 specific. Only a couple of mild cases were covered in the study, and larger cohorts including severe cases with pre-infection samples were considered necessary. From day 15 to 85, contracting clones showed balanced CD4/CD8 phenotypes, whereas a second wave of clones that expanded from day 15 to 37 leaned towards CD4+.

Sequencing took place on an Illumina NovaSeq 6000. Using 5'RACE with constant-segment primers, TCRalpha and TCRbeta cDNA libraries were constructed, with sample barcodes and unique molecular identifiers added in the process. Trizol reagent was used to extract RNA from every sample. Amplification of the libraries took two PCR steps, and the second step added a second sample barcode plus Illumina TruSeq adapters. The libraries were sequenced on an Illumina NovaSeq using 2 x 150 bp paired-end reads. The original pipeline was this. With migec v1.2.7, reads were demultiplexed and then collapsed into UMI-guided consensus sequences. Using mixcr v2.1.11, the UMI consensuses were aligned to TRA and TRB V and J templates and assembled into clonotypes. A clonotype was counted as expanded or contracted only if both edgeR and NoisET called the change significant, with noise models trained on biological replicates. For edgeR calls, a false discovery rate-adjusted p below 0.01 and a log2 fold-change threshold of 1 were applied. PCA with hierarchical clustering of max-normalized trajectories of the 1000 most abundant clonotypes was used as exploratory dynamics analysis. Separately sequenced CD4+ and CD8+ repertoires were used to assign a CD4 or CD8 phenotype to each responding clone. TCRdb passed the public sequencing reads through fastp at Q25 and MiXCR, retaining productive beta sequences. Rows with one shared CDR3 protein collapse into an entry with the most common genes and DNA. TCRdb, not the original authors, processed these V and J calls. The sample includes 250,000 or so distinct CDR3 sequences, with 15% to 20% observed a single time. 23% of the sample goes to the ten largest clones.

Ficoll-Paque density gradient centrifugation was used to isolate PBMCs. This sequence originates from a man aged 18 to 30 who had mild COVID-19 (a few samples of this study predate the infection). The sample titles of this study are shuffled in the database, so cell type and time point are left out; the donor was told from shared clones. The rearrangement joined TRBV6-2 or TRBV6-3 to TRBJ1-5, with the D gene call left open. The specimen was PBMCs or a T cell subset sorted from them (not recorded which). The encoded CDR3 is CASSYEHLYQPQHF. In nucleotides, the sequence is TGTGCCAGCAGTTATGAACACCTTTATCAGCCCCAGCATTTT.